One and the same sample provided the 9 T cell receptor beta chains below, sequenced in a study of cytomegalovirus exposure and HLA in healthy donors. The primer mix had 60 Vbeta and 13 Jbeta primers. The protocol was immunoSEQ multiplex PCR, while the TCRdb copy is restricted to in-frame clones and leaves out a portion. The repertoire holds some 120,000 clones, with about 83% as singletons. Sequences were obtained from PBMCs. The source of these receptors is a female donor in good health and CMV-seronegative.

The V and J genes are TRBV7-2 and TRBJ2-2, with D possibly TRBD1 on 6 matching bases. The germline gives CDR1 SGHTA, CDR2 FQGNSA. The CDR3 contains 16 residues. V lost 0 bases to trimming and J lost 4 bases, with 12 bases between them. The CDR3 nucleotides read TGTGCCAGCAGCTTAGCCGTCAGGGGCGGCACCGGGGAGCTGTTTTTT. It translates to CASSLAVRGGTGELFF.

The chain joins TRBV30 to TRBJ2-5; 11 nucleotides match TRBD1. CDR1 GTSNPN and CDR2 SVGIG come from the germline V gene (reference sequence). Trimming removed 4 bases from V and 1 base from J; junction bases left unmatched: 5. The CDR3 consists of 15 residues. As DNA, the CDR3 is TGTGCCTGGAAGGGACAGGGGGGTTCCCAAGAGACCCAGTACTTC. Its translation: CAWKGQGGSQETQYF. Full variable domain (missing parts from reference TRBV30 and TRBJ2-5): SQTIHQWPATLVQPVGSPLSLECTVEGTSNPNLYWYRQAAGRGLQLLFYSVGIGQISSEVPQNLSASRPQDRQFILSSKKLLLSDSGFYLCAWKGQGGSQETQYFGPGTRLLVL.

The chain joins TRBV5-4 to TRBJ2-7, with 8 bases fitting TRBD1. CDR1 and CDR2 from the germline V gene are SGHNT and YYREEE (reference sequence). With 0 bases clipped from V and 6 bases from J, the junction kept 8 bases outside the gene matches. This CDR3 contains 15 residues. CDR3: CASSLGTGRRGEQYF. CDR3 nucleotides: TGTGCCAGCAGCTTGGGGACAGGGCGAAGGGGCGAGCAGTACTTC.

J is TRBJ1-6 and V is TRBV18, with 7 bases fitting TRBD1. Looked up from germline, CDR1 is KGHSH and CDR2 is LQKENI. The trim removed 3 bases at V and 8 bases at J, leaving 4 bases unmatched. This CDR3 is 14 amino acids long. This CDR3 reads CASSPRDSDSPLHF. DNA for the CDR3: TGTGCCAGCTCACCTCGGGACAGCGATTCACCCCTCCACTTT.

In its sample, this clone was seen a few times. The V and J genes are TRBV6-5 and TRBJ1-2, with a possible D match to TRBD1 (5 bases). Between the trimmed V and J ends, which lost 5 bases and 4 bases, there was a span of 8 bases. Per germline, CDR1 MNHEY and CDR2 SVGAGI. The CDR3 spans 12 residues. The CDR3 loop reads CASSPQGYGYTF. CDR3 nucleotides: TGTGCCAGCAGTCCCCAGGGCTATGGCTACACCTTC.

The chain combines TRBV18 with TRBJ2-5; TRBD1 matches 7 bases. This CDR3 is 14 amino acids long. V was pared by 4 bases and J by 1 base, with 3 bases of the junction left unmatched. Per germline, CDR1 KGHSH and CDR2 LQKENI. As DNA, the CDR3 is TGTGCCAGCTCACTGACAGGGTCCCAAGAGACCCAGTACTTC. It yields the protein CASSLTGSQETQYF.

The table lists this clone with a count of one. This sequence joins TRBV9 and TRBJ2-7, with 8 bases fitting TRBD2. This CDR3 comprises 12 residues. J gave up 3 bases and V 7 bases, and 3 bases lay outside the gene matches. From germline, CDR1 is SGDLS and CDR2 YYNGEE. The CDR3 DNA sequence: TGTGCCAGCGGGGGACTAGGCTACGAGCAGTACTTC. Its translation: CASGGLGYEQYF.

The chain is built from TRBV9 and TRBJ2-5, with D possibly matching TRBD2 (6 bases). Germline lookup yields CDR1 SGDLS and CDR2 YYNGEE. Trimming cost V 4 bases and J 0 bases, with 13 bases left between them. The CDR3 loop spans 15 amino acids. CDR3 in DNA: TGTGCCAGCAGCCCTCTGCGGGGACACCAAGAGACCCAGTACTTC. Translation: CASSPLRGHQETQYF.

V usage is TRBV7-2 and J usage is TRBJ2-7; 11 bases agree with TRBD1. Germline values: CDR1 SGHTA, CDR2 FQGNSA. With 0 bases clipped from V and 0 bases from J, the junction kept 1 base outside the gene matches. The CDR3 runs to 16 residues. CDR3 coding DNA: TGTGCCAGCAGCTTAGCCGGGACAGGGGGCTCCTACGAGCAGTACTTC. This codes for CASSLAGTGGSYEQYF. Supplemented by reference TRBV7-2 and TRBJ2-7, the full variable domain reads GAGVSQSPSNKVTEKGKDVELRCDPISGHTALYWYRQSLGQGLEFLIYFQGNSAPDKSGLPSDRFSAERTGGSVSTLTIQRTQQEDSAVYLCASSLAGTGGSYEQYFGPGTRLTVT.